The rows below give T cell receptor beta chains drawn from one sample of a study of CD8+CD57+ T cells in acquired aplastic anemia. In TCRdb, the reads were re-called with MiXCR into one record per CDR3 protein. The data hold 200,000 to 250,000 distinct CDR3 sequences, with 30% to 40% observed a single time. Sequenced: sorted CD4+, CD8+, or CD8+CD57+ T cells (not recorded which) from PBMCs. These receptors came from a human donor in good health, serving as a control. Each CDR3 is given with its conserved first and last residue. Fields, in order: V gene, J gene, D gene, clone size, CDR3 protein, CDR3 DNA. A D gene is named only where the DNA matches it firmly. Size values are once, few and many counts, or a class for expanded clones, and some rows have none.

>TRBV4-2|TRBJ1-1|-|many
CASSQEKTFF
TGTGCCAGCAGCCAAGAAAAGACTTTCTTT
>TRBV13|TRBJ1-2|TRBD1|many
CASSLGDRGRAGGYTF
TGTGCCAGCAGCTTAGGGGACAGGGGGCGCGCTGGTGGCTACACCTTC
>TRBV5-5|TRBJ2-1|-|many
CASNLAGNEQFF
TGTGCCAGCAACTTGGCAGGGAATGAGCAGTTCTTC
>TRBV5-6|TRBJ1-5|-|few
CASSPRDPGGPQHF
TGTGCCAGCAGCCCGAGGGACCCAGGTGGGCCCCAGCATTTT
>TRBV20-1|TRBJ2-7|TRBD1|-
CSARAGGHEQYF
TGCAGTGCTAGGGCAGGGGGCCACGAGCAGTACTTC
>TRBV25-1|TRBJ1-2|TRBD1|-
CASSPFPRGRRTGKYWWGYTF
TGTGCCAGCAGCCCCTTCCCCCGCGGCCGGCGGACAGGGAAGTATTGGTGGGGCTACACCTTC
>TRBV2|TRBJ1-6|-|many
CASSGVGQRDSPLHF
TGTGCCAGCAGTGGAGTAGGACAACGGGATTCACCCCTCCACTTT
>TRBV7-9|TRBJ1-2|TRBD1|many
CASSLGQGAGGYTF
TGTGCCAGCAGCTTAGGGCAGGGGGCGGGAGGCTACACCTTC
>TRBV12-3/TRBV12-4|TRBJ2-2|TRBD2|-
CASSSGRGVTGELFF
TGTGCCAGCAGTTCAGGGCGGGGGGTTACCGGGGAGCTGTTTTTT
>TRBV2|TRBJ1-6|-|once
CASSFPSRVYNSPLHF
TGTGCCAGCAGCTTTCCCTCCAGGGTCTATAATTCACCCCTCCACTTT
>TRBV29-1|TRBJ2-1|TRBD2|many
CSGGAGSYNEQFF
TGCAGCGGGGGAGCGGGGAGCTACAATGAGCAGTTCTTC
>TRBV20-1|TRBJ2-1|-|-
CSARERDRQHNEQFF
TGCAGTGCTAGAGAGAGAGACAGGCAACACAATGAGCAGTTCTTC
>TRBV27|TRBJ2-1|-|few
CASSSAYNEQFF
TGTGCCAGCAGTTCTGCGTACAATGAGCAGTTCTTC
>TRBV6-1|TRBJ2-1|TRBD1|few
CASGRTGFYNEQFF
TGTGCCAGCGGAAGGACAGGATTTTACAATGAGCAGTTCTTC
>TRBV6-1|TRBJ2-7|TRBD2|few
CASSPPGLAGDYEQYF
TGTGCCAGCAGCCCTCCCGGACTAGCGGGAGACTACGAGCAGTACTTC
>TRBV9|TRBJ2-3|-|many
CASSVETSYYADTQYF
TGTGCCAGCAGCGTTGAGACTAGTTACTACGCAGATACGCAGTATTTT
>TRBV7-7|TRBJ2-1|-|many
CASSRGQISYNEQFF
TGTGCCAGCAGCCGAGGACAGATAAGTTACAATGAGCAGTTCTTC
>TRBV2|TRBJ2-7|-|-
CASSIRAYEQYF
TGTGCCAGCAGCATCAGGGCCTACGAGCAGTACTTC
>TRBV6-5|TRBJ2-7|-|few
CASSYSISHRTYEQYF
TGTGCCAGCAGTTACTCTATTTCGCATAGGACCTACGAGCAGTACTTC
>TRBV20-1|TRBJ1-1|TRBD1|many
CSARGNDRVSNTEAFF
TGCAGTGCTAGGGGTAACGACAGGGTATCTAACACTGAAGCTTTCTTT
>TRBV19|TRBJ2-7|TRBD2|many
CASSIQAGVRYEQYF
TGTGCCAGTAGTATACAAGCGGGAGTTAGGTACGAGCAGTACTTC
>TRBV2|TRBJ2-7|TRBD2|many
CASSEVLAGKYEQYF
TGTGCCAGCAGTGAAGTCCTAGCGGGGAAATACGAGCAGTACTTC
>TRBV2|TRBJ2-5|TRBD2|-
CASSGGLAGGPWQETQYF
TGTGCCAGCAGTGGTGGACTAGCGGGAGGGCCGTGGCAAGAGACCCAGTACTTC
>TRBV10-3|TRBJ1-2|-|-
CAISAGTTRFQNYGYTF
TGTGCCATCAGTGCGGGGACTACAAGGTTCCAGAACTATGGCTACACCTTC
>TRBV29-1|TRBJ2-2|TRBD1|many
CSADRGGTGELFF
TGCAGCGCGGACAGGGGCGGCACCGGGGAGCTGTTTTTT
>TRBV5-8|TRBJ1-2|-|once
CASSYSTYGYTF
TGTGCCAGCAGCTATTCCACCTATGGCTACACCTTC
>TRBV12-3/TRBV12-4|TRBJ2-2|TRBD1|few
CASRGQAADTGELFF
TGTGCCAGCAGGGGACAGGCCGCGGACACCGGGGAGCTGTTTTTT
>TRBV6-5|TRBJ2-5|TRBD2|-
CASSYGLAGGFETQYF
TGTGCCAGCAGTTACGGACTAGCGGGAGGATTCGAGACCCAGTACTTC
>TRBV7-3|TRBJ1-1|-|-
CASSLMGGDTEAFF
TGTGCCAGCAGCTTAATGGGGGGGGACACTGAAGCTTTCTTT
>TRBV9|TRBJ1-6|TRBD1|many
CASSPGTGNSPLHF
TGTGCCAGCAGCCCCGGGACAGGGAATTCACCCCTCCACTTT
>TRBV29-1|TRBJ1-2|-|-
CSVRTVETNYGYTF
TGCAGCGTGAGGACAGTGGAAACTAACTATGGCTACACCTTC
>TRBV7-3|TRBJ2-1|TRBD1|-
CASSATGGTGSEQFF
TGTGCCAGCAGCGCGACAGGGGGTACAGGGAGTGAGCAGTTCTTC
>TRBV24-1|TRBJ2-3|TRBD1|many
CATSDPGQGITDTQYF
TGTGCCACCAGTGATCCGGGACAGGGTATTACAGATACGCAGTATTTT
>TRBV4-2|TRBJ2-7|TRBD1|many
CASSQASGDRGEQYF
TGTGCCAGCAGCCAAGCGTCCGGGGACAGGGGCGAGCAGTACTTC
>TRBV25-1|TRBJ1-4|-|many
CASSENRDEEKLFF
TGTGCCAGCAGTGAAAACAGGGACGAGGAAAAACTGTTTTTT
>TRBV6-1|TRBJ2-7|TRBD1|many
CASNDRGRSHEQYF
TGTGCCAGCAATGACAGGGGGCGGTCGCACGAGCAGTACTTC
>TRBV19|TRBJ2-1|-|many
CASSVSGQNEQFF
TGTGCCAGTAGTGTTAGCGGTCAGAATGAGCAGTTCTTC
>TRBV7-9|TRBJ2-1|-|-
CASSFDEQFF
TGTGCCAGCAGCTTCGATGAGCAGTTCTTC
>TRBV25-1|TRBJ1-2|-|-
CASDFGILLGPRGYTF
TGTGCCAGCGATTTTGGAATACTCTTGGGTCCGAGGGGCTACACCTTC
>TRBV6-1|TRBJ1-5|-|many
CASTRAVGQPQHF
TGTGCCAGCACCAGGGCGGTCGGACAGCCCCAGCATTTT
>TRBV2|TRBJ2-7|-|-
CASSTGTPSYEQYF
TGTGCCAGCTCAACCGGGACCCCCTCCTACGAGCAGTACTTC
>TRBV20-1|TRBJ2-3|TRBD2|-
CSAREAAGVGDTQYF
TGCAGTGCTAGAGAGGCAGCGGGAGTCGGGGATACGCAGTATTTT
>TRBV20-1|TRBJ1-6|-|many
CSARGGGDSPLHF
TGCAGTGCTAGAGGGGGAGGTGATTCACCCCTCCACTTT
>TRBV5-1|TRBJ1-4|-|-
CASSSQGPPEKLFF
TGCGCCAGCAGCTCTCAGGGGCCGCCAGAAAAACTGTTTTTT
>TRBV11-2|TRBJ2-3|TRBD2|many
CASSFRTSGGTDTQYF
TGTGCCAGCAGCTTCAGGACTAGCGGGGGCACAGATACGCAGTATTTT
>TRBV6-5|TRBJ2-5|-|few
CASSYLVGGEETQYF
TGTGCCAGCAGTTACCTAGTCGGGGGAGAAGAGACCCAGTACTTC
>TRBV7-2|TRBJ1-2|-|many
CASSLSVQGYGYTF
TGTGCCAGCAGCTTATCCGTTCAGGGGTATGGCTACACCTTC
>TRBV24-1|TRBJ2-2|-|many
CATSDSRTQQLFF
TGTGCCACCAGTGATTCCCGGACACAGCAGCTGTTTTTT
>TRBV7-9|TRBJ2-5|TRBD1|many
CASSPRGPKETQYF
TGTGCCAGCAGCCCGAGGGGGCCCAAAGAGACCCAGTACTTC
>TRBV28|TRBJ1-3|-|-
CASSLYRATSGNTIYF
TGTGCCAGCAGTTTGTACAGGGCCACCTCTGGAAACACCATATATTTT
>TRBV5-6|TRBJ2-7|-|few
CASSLQRSHYEQYF
TGTGCCAGCAGCTTGCAGCGTTCCCACTACGAGCAGTACTTC
>TRBV6-5|TRBJ1-2|-|few
CASSYRVLKTTAYGYTF
TGTGCCAGCAGTTACAGAGTACTCAAGACAACTGCTTATGGCTACACCTTC
>TRBV6-1|TRBJ1-1|-|-
CASSPYVEGTGAFF
TGTGCCAGCAGTCCTTACGTGGAGGGTACTGGAGCTTTCTTT
>TRBV6-4|TRBJ2-3|TRBD2|-
CASSGLAGSDTQYF
TGTGCCAGCAGCGGGCTAGCGGGGTCAGATACGCAGTATTTT
>TRBV9|TRBJ2-5|-|-
CASSVGGGRGLQETQYF
TGTGCCAGCAGCGTTGGGGGGGGCAGGGGACTCCAAGAGACCCAGTACTTC
>TRBV5-4|TRBJ2-3|TRBD2|few
CASSFPGGSTDTQYF
TGTGCCAGCAGCTTCCCGGGAGGGAGCACAGATACGCAGTATTTT